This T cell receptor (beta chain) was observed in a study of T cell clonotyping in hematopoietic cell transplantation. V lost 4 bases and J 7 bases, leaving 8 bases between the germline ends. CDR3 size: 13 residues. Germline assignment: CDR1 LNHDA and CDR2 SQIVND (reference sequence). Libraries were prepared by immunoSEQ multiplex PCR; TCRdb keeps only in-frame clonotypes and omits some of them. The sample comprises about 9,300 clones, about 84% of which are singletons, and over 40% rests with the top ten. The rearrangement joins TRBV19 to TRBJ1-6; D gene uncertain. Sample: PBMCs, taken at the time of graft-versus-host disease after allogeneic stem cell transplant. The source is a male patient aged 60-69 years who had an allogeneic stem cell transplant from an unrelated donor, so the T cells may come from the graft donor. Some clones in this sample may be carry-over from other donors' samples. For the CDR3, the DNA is TGTGCCAGTAGTAAAGGTTGGAATTCACCCCTCCACTTT. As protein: CASSKGWNSPLHF.